Following are 5 T cell receptor beta chains from one sample sequenced in a study of human T cells and chemical hapten exposure (TCRdb year 2021). What this sample's time point label stands for: patch test 1, 2 weeks after DPC sensitization. The meaning of the sample's treatment or condition label: therapeutic diphenylcyclopropenone sensitization with weekly scalp DPC. The library was generated by RACE. The listed sequencing device is NextSeq 500. TCRdb cleaned the public reads at Q25 with fastp, built clones with MiXCR and kept in-frame beta chains. Every CDR3 protein is listed once, alongside the most common genes and DNA of its rows. This sample is represented by approximately 80,000 distinct CDR3 sequences; around a tenth of them were singletons. Approximately 4.6% of the sample lies in the top ten. The specimen comprised whole blood, sampled in connection with sensitization to the hapten diphenylcyclopropenone (DPC). These receptors were obtained from a woman aged 45-60 years with alopecia areata. Some clones in this sample may be carry-over from other donors' samples.

This clonotype was counted at least ten times. The chain employs TRBV29-1 and TRBJ2-1, with TRBD2 identical over 8 bases. CDR1 is SQVTM and CDR2 is ANQGSEA in the germline V gene. The CDR3 is 15 amino acids. The ends lost 6 bases at V and 5 bases at J; junction bases unmatched: 12. The CDR3 region has the DNA TGCAGCGTCGGGACTAGTAATTGGGGAGACAATGAGCAGTTCTTC. Its translation is CSVGTSNWGDNEQFF.

This clonotype was counted only a few times. The rearrangement links TRBV18 to TRBJ1-5; maybe TRBD1 (5 bases). Deletions cut 0 bases from V and 1 base from J, with 10 bases between. There are 16 residues in the CDR3. Germline V gene data show CDR1 as KGHSH and CDR2 as LQKENI. DNA of the CDR3: TGTGCCAGCTCACCACCGAGGCAGGGAAGCAATCAGCCCCAGCATTTT. As protein: CASSPPRQGSNQPQHF.

This clonotype has just a few counts. Mismatch with germline at one junction end may stem from a read error. The chain has TRBV19 and TRBJ1-5; D call uncertain. Germline assignment: CDR1 LNHDA and CDR2 SQIVND (reference sequence). The CDR3 is made up of 14 amino acids. CDR3 nucleotides: TGTGCCAGTAGCCGGCTTGGTGGCAATCAGCCCCACCATTTT. This sequence encodes CASSRLGGNQPHHF.

This clonotype was observed a few times. The CDR3 loop reads CASSAAGTSPTYEQYF. The CDR3 nucleotides read TGTGCCAGCAGCGCCGCCGGGACTAGTCCCACCTACGAGCAGTACTTC. This chain connects TRBV9 to TRBJ2-7; 8 bases match TRBD2. Germline CDR1 is SGDLS and CDR2 is YYNGEE. Trimming at V came to 3 bases and at J to 2 bases, leaving 10 bases not matched to a gene. This CDR3 is built from 16 residues. The full variable domain, its missing parts supplied by reference TRBV9 and TRBJ2-7, is DSGVTQTPKHLITATGQRVTLRCSPRSGDLSVYWYQQSLDQGLQFLIQYYNGEERAKGNILERFSAQQFPDLHSELNLSSLELGDSALYFCASSAAGTSPTYEQYFGPGTRLTVT.

This clonotype appeared a few times. This rearrangement joins TRBV25-1 to TRBJ2-7; TRBD2 agrees at 9 bases. Looked up from germline, CDR1 is MGHDK and CDR2 is SYGVNS. V shed 5 bases and J 3 bases; nucleotides not matched to a gene: 8. This CDR3 comprises 15 residues. The CDR3 DNA follows: TGTGCCAGCAGTCGAGGACTAGCGAGCCTCTACGAGCAGTACTTC. Residues: CASSRGLASLYEQYF.